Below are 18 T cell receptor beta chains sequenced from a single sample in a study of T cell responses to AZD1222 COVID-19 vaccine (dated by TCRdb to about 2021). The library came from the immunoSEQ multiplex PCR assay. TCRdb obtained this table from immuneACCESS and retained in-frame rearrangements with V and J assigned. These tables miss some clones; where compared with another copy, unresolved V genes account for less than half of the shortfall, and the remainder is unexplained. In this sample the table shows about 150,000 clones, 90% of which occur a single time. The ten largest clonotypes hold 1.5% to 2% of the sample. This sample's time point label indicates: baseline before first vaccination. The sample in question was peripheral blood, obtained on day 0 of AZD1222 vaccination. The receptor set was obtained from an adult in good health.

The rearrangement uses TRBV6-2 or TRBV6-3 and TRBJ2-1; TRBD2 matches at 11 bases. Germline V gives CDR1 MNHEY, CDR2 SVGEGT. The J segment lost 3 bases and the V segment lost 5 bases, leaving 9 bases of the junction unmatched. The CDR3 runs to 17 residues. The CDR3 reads CASSTLLAGGYYNEQFF. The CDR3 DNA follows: TGTGCCAGCAGTACCCTGCTAGCGGGAGGATACTACAATGAGCAGTTCTTC.

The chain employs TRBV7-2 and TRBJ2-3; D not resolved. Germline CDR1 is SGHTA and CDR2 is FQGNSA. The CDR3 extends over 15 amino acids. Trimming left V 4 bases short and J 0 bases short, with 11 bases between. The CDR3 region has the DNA TGTGCCAGCAGCTCCCGGGTGGCGAGCACAGATACGCAGTATTTT. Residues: CASSSRVASTDTQYF.

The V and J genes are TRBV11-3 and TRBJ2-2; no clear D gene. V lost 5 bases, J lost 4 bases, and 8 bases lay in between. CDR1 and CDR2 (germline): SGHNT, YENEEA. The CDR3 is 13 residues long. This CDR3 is CASSSLGTGELFF. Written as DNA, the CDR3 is TGTGCCAGCAGCAGCCTAGGCACCGGGGAGCTGTTTTTT.

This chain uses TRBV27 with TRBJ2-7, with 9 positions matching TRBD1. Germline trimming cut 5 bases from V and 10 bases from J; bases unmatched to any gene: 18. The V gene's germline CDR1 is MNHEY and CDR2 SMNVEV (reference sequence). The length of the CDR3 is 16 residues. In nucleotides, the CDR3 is TGTGCCAGCAGTCTTGGATACCGGGACAGGGTAACCCTTCAGTACTTC. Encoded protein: CASSLGYRDRVTLQYF.

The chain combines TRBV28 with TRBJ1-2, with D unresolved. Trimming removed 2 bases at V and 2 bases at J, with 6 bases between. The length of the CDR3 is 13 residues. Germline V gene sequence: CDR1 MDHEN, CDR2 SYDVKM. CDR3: CASSLSHNYGYTF. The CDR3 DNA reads TGTGCCAGCAGTTTAAGTCACAACTATGGCTACACCTTC.

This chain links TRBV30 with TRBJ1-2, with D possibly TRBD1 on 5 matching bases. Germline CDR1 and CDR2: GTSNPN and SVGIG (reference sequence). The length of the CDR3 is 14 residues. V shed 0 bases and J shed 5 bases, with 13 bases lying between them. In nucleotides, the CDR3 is TGTGCCTGGAGTGTACTGGGGGGTGGGTATGGCTACACCTTC. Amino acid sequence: CAWSVLGGGYGYTF.

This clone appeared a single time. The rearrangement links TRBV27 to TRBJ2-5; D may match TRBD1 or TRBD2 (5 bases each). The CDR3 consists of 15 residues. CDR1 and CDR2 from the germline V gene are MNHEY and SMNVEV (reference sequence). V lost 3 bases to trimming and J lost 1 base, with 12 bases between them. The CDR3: CASSLARGSQETQYF. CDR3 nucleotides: TGTGCCAGCAGTTTGGCTCGGGGCAGCCAAGAGACCCAGTACTTC.

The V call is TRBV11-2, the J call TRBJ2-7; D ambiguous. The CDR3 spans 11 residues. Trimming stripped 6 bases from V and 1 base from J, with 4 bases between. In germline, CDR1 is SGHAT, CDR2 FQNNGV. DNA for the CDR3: TGTGCCAGCAGTTCTTCCTACGAGCAGTACTTC. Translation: CASSSSYEQYF.

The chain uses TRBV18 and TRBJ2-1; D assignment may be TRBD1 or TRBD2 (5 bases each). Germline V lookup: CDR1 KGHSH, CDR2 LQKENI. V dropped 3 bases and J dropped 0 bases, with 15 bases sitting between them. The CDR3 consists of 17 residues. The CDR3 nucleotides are TGTGCCAGCTCACCTAGCAAGGGACCGAGCTCCTACAATGAGCAGTTCTTC. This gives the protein CASSPSKGPSSYNEQFF.

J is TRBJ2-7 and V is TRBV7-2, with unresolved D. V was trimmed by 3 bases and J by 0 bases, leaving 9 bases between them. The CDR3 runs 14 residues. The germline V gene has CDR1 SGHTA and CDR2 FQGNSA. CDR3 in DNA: TGTGCCAGCAGCTTCACAGAGAGCTCCTACGAGCAGTACTTC. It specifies CASSFTESSYEQYF.

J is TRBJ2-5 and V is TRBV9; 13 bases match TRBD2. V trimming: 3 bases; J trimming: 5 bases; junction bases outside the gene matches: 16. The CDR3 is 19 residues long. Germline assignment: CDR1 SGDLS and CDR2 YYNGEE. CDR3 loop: CASSGRTSGRLGPGETQYF. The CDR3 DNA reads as TGTGCCAGCAGCGGGAGGACTAGCGGGAGATTGGGCCCGGGCGAGACCCAGTACTTC.

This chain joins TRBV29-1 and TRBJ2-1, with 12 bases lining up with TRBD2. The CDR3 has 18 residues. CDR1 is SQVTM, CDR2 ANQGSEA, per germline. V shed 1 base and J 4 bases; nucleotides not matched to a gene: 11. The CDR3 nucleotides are TGCAGCGTTGAAGGAACCCCGGGACTAGCGGGTACATACAATGAGCAGTTCTTC. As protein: CSVEGTPGLAGTYNEQFF.

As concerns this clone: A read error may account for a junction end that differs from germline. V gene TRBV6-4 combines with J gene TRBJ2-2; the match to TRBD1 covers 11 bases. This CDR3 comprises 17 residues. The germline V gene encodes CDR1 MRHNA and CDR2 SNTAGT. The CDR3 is CASNDRDRGLRTGELFF. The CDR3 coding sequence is TGTGCCAGCAATGACCGGGACAGGGGGTTGAGAACCGGGGAGCTGTTTTTT.

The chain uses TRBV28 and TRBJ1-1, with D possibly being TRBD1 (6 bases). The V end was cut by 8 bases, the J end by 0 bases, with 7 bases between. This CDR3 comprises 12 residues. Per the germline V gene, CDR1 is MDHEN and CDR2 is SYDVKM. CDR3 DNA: TGTGCCAGCGGGACACTGAACACTGAAGCTTTCTTT. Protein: CASGTLNTEAFF.

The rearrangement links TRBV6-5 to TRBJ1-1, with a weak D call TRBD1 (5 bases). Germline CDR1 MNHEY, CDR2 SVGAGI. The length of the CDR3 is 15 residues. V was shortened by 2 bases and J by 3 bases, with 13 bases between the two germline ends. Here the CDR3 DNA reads TGTGCCAGCAGTTACCGGGGTCCAGGGCACACTGAAGCTTTCTTT. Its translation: CASSYRGPGHTEAFF.

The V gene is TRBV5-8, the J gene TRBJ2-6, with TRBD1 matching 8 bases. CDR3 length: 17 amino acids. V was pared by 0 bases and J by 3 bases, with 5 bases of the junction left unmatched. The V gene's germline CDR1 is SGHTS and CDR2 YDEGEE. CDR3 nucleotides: TGTGCCAGCAGCTTGGCAGGGGGCGAATTTGGGGCCAACGTCCTGACTTTC. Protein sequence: CASSLAGGEFGANVLTF.

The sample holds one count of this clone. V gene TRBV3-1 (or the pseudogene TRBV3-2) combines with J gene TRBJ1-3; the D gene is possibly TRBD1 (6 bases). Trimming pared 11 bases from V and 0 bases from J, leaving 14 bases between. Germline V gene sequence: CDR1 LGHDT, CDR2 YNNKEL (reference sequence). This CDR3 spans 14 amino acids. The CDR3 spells CAASRTDSGNTIYF. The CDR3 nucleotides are TGTGCCGCGAGTAGGACAGACTCTGGAAACACCATATATTTT.

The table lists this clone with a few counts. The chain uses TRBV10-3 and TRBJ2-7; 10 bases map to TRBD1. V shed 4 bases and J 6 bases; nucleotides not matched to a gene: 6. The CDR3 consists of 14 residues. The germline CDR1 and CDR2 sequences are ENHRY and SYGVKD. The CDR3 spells CAISGPTGGSEQYF. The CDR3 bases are TGTGCCATCAGTGGCCCGACAGGGGGCTCCGAGCAGTACTTC.